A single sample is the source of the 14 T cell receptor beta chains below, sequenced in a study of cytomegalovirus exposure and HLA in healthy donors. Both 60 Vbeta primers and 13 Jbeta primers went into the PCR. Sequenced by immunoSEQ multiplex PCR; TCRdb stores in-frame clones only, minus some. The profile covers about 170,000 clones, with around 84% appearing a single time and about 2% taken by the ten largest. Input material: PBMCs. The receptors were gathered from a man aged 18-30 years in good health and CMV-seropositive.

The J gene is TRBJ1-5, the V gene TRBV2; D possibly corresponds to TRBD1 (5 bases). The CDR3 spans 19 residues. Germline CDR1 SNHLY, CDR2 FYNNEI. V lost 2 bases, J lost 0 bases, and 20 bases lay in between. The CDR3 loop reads CASSEWTHGQHYSNQPQHF. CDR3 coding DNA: TGTGCCAGCAGTGAATGGACCCACGGACAACACTATAGCAATCAGCCCCAGCATTTT.

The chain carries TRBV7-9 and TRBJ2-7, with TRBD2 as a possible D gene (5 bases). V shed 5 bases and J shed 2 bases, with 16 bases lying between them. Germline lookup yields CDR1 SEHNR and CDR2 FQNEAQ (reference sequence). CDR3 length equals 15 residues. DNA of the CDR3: TGTGCCAGCAGCCACAAAGGACCCGGGACCTACGAGCAGTACTTC. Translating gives CASSHKGPGTYEQYF. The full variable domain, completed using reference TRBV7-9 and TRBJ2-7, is DTGVSQNPRHKITKRGQNVTFRCDPISEHNRLYWYRQTLGQGPEFLTYFQNEAQLEKSRLLSDRFSAERPKGSFSTLEIQRTEQGDSAMYLCASSHKGPGTYEQYFGPGTRLTVT.

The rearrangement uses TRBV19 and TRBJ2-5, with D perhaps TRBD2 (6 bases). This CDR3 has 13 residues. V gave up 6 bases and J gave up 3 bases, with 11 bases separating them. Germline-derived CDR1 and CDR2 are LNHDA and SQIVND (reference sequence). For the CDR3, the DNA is TGTGCCAGTAGCGCGGGGTGGGAAGAGACCCAGTACTTC. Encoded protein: CASSAGWEETQYF.

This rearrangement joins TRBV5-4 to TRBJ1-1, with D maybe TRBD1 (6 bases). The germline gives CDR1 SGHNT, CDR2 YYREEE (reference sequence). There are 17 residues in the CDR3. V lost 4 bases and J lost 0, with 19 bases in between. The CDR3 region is CASSRDGQLGLNTEAFF. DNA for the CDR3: TGTGCCAGCAGCCGGGACGGACAGTTGGGGCTGAACACTGAAGCTTTCTTT.

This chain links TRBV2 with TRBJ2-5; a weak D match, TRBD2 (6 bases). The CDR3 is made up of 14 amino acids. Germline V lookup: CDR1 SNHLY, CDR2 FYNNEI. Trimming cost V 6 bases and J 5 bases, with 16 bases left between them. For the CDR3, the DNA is TGTGCCAGCAGGGGAACTGGGAGGAGGGAGACCCAGTACTTC. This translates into CASRGTGRRETQYF. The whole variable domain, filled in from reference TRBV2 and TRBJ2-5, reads EPEVTQTPSHQVTQMGQEVILRCVPISNHLYFYWYRQILGQKVEFLVSFYNNEISEKSEIFDDQFSVERPDGSNFTLKIRSTKLEDSAMYFCASRGTGRRETQYFGPGTRLLVL.

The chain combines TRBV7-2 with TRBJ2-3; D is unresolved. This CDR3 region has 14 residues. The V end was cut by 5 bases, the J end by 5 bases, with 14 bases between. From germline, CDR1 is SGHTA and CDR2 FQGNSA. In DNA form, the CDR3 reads TGTGCCAGCAGCCCCCGTTATTCTTTAGATACGCAGTATTTT. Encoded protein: CASSPRYSLDTQYF.

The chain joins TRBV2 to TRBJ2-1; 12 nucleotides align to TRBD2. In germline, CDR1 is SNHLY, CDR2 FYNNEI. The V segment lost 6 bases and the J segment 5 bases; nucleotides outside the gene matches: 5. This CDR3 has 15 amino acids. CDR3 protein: CASRTGLAGHNEQFF. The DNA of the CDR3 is TGTGCCAGCAGGACGGGACTAGCGGGCCACAATGAGCAGTTCTTC. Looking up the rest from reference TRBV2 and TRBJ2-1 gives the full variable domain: EPEVTQTPSHQVTQMGQEVILRCVPISNHLYFYWYRQILGQKVEFLVSFYNNEISEKSEIFDDQFSVERPDGSNFTLKIRSTKLEDSAMYFCASRTGLAGHNEQFFGPGTRLTVL.

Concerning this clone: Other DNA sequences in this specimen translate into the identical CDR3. For the CDR3, the DNA is TGTGCCAGCAGCTCTGTAGGACGAGGGATCGGGGAGCTGTTTTTT. It yields the protein CASSSVGRGIGELFF. The genes are TRBV11-2 and TRBJ2-2, with D perhaps TRBD2 (5 bases). This CDR3 region has 15 residues. Trimming cost V 4 bases and J 7 bases, with 16 bases left between them. Looked up from germline, CDR1 is SGHAT and CDR2 is FQNNGV.

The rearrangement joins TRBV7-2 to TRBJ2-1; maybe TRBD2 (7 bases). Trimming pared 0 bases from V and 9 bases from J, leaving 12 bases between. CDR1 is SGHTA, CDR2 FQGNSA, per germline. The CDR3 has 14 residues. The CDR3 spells CASSLATGGTEQFF. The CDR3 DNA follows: TGTGCCAGCAGCTTAGCCACGGGGGGCACTGAGCAGTTCTTC.

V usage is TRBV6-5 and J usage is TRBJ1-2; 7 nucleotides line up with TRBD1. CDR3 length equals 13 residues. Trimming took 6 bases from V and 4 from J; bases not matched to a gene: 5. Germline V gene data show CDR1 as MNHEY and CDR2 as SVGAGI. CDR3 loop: CASSKGTAYGYTF. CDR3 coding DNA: TGTGCCAGCAGCAAAGGGACAGCCTATGGCTACACCTTC.

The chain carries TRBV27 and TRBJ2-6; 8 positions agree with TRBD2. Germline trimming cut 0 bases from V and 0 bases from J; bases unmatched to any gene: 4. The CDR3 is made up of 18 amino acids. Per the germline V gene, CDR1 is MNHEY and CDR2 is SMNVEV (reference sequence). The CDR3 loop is CASSLSAGVFSGANVLTF. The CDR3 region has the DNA TGTGCCAGCAGTTTATCAGCGGGGGTATTCTCTGGGGCCAACGTCCTGACTTTC.

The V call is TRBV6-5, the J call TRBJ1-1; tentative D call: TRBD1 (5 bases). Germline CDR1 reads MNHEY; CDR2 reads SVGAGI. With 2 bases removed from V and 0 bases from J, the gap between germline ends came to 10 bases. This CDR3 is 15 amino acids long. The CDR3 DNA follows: TGTGCCAGCAGTTACGCGGGGCGGATGAACACTGAAGCTTTCTTT. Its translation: CASSYAGRMNTEAFF.

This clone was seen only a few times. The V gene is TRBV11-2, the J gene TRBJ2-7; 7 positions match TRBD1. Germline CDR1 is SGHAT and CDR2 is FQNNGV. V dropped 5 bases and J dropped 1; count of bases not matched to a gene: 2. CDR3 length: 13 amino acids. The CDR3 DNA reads TGTGCCAGCAGCCGACAGGGTTCCTACGAGCAGTACTTC. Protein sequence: CASSRQGSYEQYF.

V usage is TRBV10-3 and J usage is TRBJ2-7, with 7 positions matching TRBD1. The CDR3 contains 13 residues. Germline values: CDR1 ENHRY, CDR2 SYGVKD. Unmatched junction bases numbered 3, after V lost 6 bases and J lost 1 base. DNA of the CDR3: TGTGCCATCAGCGGGACAGTTTCCTACGAGCAGTACTTC. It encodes CAISGTVSYEQYF.